This TCR beta chain was sequenced in a study of lymphopenia after photon versus proton radiotherapy. In the case of this clone: Its cognate antigen is unknown.

TCRdb's table, derived via immunoSEQ multiplex PCR, lists solely in-frame clones and lacks some. The sample consists of 70,000 or so clones, 80% to 95% of them appearing once. Study-wide points: Better survival with proton therapy was suggested as possible, not demonstrated.

The clonotype originates from a woman aged 40 to 49 with cholangiocarcinoma. This material consisted of peripheral blood, taken from a patient treated with photon-based radiotherapy.

The CDR3 reads CAWVEGPNEQYF. In DNA, the CDR3 is TGTGCCTGGGTGGAGGGGCCCAACGAGCAGTACTTC. The chain is built from TRBV30 and TRBJ2-7; D possibly corresponds to TRBD2 (6 bases). The CDR3 extends over 12 amino acids. Looked up from germline, CDR1 is GTSNPN and CDR2 is SVGIG (reference sequence). The V end lost 5 bases, the J end lost 5 bases, and 13 bases lay between the germline ends.